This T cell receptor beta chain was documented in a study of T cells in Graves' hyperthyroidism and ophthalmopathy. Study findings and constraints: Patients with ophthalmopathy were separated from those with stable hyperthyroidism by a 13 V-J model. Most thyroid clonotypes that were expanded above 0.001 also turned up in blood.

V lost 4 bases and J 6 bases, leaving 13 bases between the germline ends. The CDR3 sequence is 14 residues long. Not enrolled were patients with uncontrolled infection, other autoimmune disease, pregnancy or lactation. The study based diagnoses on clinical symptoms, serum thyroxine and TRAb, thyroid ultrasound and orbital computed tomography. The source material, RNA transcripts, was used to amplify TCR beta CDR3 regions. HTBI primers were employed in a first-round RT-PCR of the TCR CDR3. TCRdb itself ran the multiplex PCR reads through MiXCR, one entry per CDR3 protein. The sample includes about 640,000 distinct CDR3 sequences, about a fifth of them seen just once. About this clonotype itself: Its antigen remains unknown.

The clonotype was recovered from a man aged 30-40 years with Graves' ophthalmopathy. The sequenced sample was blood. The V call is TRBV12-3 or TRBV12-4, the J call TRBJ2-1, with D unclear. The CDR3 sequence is CASSSYLGANEQFF. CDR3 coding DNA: TGTGCCAGCAGTTCCTATCTAGGCGCCAATGAGCAGTTCTTC.